The next 26 T cell receptor beta chains were all read from a single sample in a study of blood T cell repertoires in COVID-19. The protocol was immunoSEQ multiplex PCR, while the TCRdb copy is restricted to in-frame clones and leaves out a portion. The sample has around 190,000 clones; roughly 87% are singletons. Input material: PBMCs or T cells enriched from blood (not recorded which). Source of these receptors: a man aged 18 to 30 with acute COVID-19.

The chain has TRBV7-2 and TRBJ1-6; TRBD1 aligns across 7 bases. The V gene end was trimmed by 1 base and the J gene end by 7 bases; junction bases not matched to a gene: 1. The CDR3 has 14 residues. Germline-derived CDR1 and CDR2 are SGHTA and FQGNSA. The CDR3 sequence is CASSLGDSNSPLHF. CDR3 bases: TGTGCCAGCAGCTTAGGGGACAGCAATTCACCCCTCCACTTT. Supplemented by reference TRBV7-2 and TRBJ1-6, the full variable domain reads GAGVSQSPSNKVTEKGKDVELRCDPISGHTALYWYRQSLGQGLEFLIYFQGNSAPDKSGLPSDRFSAERTGGSVSTLTIQRTQQEDSAVYLCASSLGDSNSPLHFGNGTRLTVT.

The chain links TRBV28 to TRBJ1-2; the D is unclear. CDR1 MDHEN and CDR2 SYDVKM come from the germline V gene. CDR3 length: 15 amino acids. V lost 4 bases and J 4 bases, leaving 16 bases between the germline ends. CDR3 nucleotide sequence: TGTGCCAGCAGTTCCCCCCCCACGTTAGCCTATGGCTACACCTTC. Amino acid sequence: CASSSPPTLAYGYTF.

This rearrangement joins TRBV21-1 to TRBJ1-4. TRBV21-1 is a recognized pseudogene. CDR3 length: 13 amino acids. DNA of the CDR3: TGTGCCAGCACGGGGAGAACTAATGAAAAACTGTTTTTT. Translating it yields CASTGRTNEKLFF.

This chain connects TRBV6-2 or TRBV6-3 to TRBJ1-1, with D unresolved. The germline V gene has CDR1 MNHEY and CDR2 SVGEGT. The CDR3 spans 13 residues. V lost 5 bases and J lost 0, with 7 bases in between. In DNA form, the CDR3 reads TGTGCCAGCAGTGAGTTCGTGAACACTGAAGCTTTCTTT. This encodes CASSEFVNTEAFF.

This clone was seen once. This sequence joins TRBV25-1 and TRBJ1-4; D is uncertain. CDR1 is MGHDK and CDR2 is SYGVNS in the germline V gene. Trimming removed 5 bases at V and 2 bases at J, with 6 bases between. There are 13 residues in the CDR3. The CDR3 region is CASSRGTNEKLFF. CDR3 sequence (DNA): TGTGCCAGCAGTCGGGGTACTAATGAAAAACTGTTTTTT.

This sequence joins TRBV21-1 and TRBJ2-7; the table's D call, TRBD1, has no DNA check behind it. TRBV21-1 counts as a pseudogene. The CDR3 extends over 15 amino acids. In DNA, the CDR3 is TGTGCCAGCAGCCAAGGGACAGCCCCCTCCTACGAGCAGTACTTC. Translated: CASSQGTAPSYEQYF.

Remarks on this clone: The same CDR3 is also encoded by other DNA sequences in this sample. CDR3 nucleotide sequence: TGTGCCTGGAGTGTAGGGGGTGCTGGAAACACCATATATTTT. It specifies CAWSVGGAGNTIYF. The gene calls are TRBV30 and TRBJ1-3; TRBD1 is a possible D gene (6 bases). Germline lookup yields CDR1 GTSNPN and CDR2 SVGIG (reference sequence). The CDR3 runs to 14 residues. V lost 0 bases and J lost 2, with 8 bases in between.

The V call is TRBV5-1, the J call TRBJ2-1; D remains unclear. The germline V and J ends were trimmed by 0 bases and 0 bases, with 13 bases remaining between them. This CDR3 region has 17 residues. CDR1 is SGHRS and CDR2 is YFSETQ in the germline V gene. The CDR3 is CASSLATGASSYNEQFF. The DNA of the CDR3 is TGCGCCAGCAGCTTGGCTACTGGAGCCAGCTCCTACAATGAGCAGTTCTTC.

The gene calls are TRBV28 and TRBJ2-7, with 12 nucleotides matching TRBD1. The CDR3 length is 19 residues. With 4 bases clipped from V and 2 bases from J, the junction kept 15 bases outside the gene matches. CDR1 MDHEN and CDR2 SYDVKM come from the germline V gene. CDR3 in DNA: TGTGCCAGCAGTTCCCGCGGGATTTTAGGGGACAGGGGGCCCTACGAGCAGTACTTC. This codes for CASSSRGILGDRGPYEQYF.

The chain has TRBV6-5 and TRBJ1-1, with a tentative D call TRBD1 (5 bases). The CDR3 length is 13 residues. CDR1 is MNHEY, CDR2 SVGAGI, per germline. V was trimmed by 6 bases and J by 5 bases, leaving 13 bases between them. CDR3 amino acids: CASRLGGGTEAFF. DNA of the CDR3: TGTGCCAGCAGGCTCGGGGGGGGAACTGAAGCTTTCTTT.

The chain recombines TRBV7-6 with TRBJ2-5, with 8 bases fitting TRBD2. After removal of 5 bases from V and 5 bases from J, the junction contained 10 bases not matched to a gene. The CDR3 sequence is 15 residues long. The germline V gene has CDR1 SGHVS and CDR2 FNYEAQ. CDR3 DNA: TGTGCCAGCAGCCGAATAGCGGGATCGAGCGAGACCCAGTACTTC. This gives the protein CASSRIAGSSETQYF.

The chain couples TRBV19 to TRBJ1-2; a possible D gene is TRBD1 (6 bases). The germline V gene encodes CDR1 LNHDA and CDR2 SQIVND (reference sequence). Trimming left V 5 bases short and J 0 bases short, with 13 bases between. The CDR3 has 15 residues. CDR3 in DNA: TGTGCCAGTAGTTGGGGACACCTAACTAACTATGGCTACACCTTC. It encodes CASSWGHLTNYGYTF. The complete variable domain, with remaining parts taken from reference TRBV19 and TRBJ1-2, reads DGGITQSPKYLFRKEGQNVTLSCEQNLNHDAMYWYRQDPGQGLRLIYYSQIVNDFQKGDIAEGYSVSREKKESFPLTVTSAQKNPTAFYLCASSWGHLTNYGYTFGSGTRLTVV.

The chain carries TRBV4-2 and TRBJ2-7, with 10 bases that match TRBD2. The CDR3 runs 14 residues. Germline loops: CDR1 LGHNA, CDR2 YNFKEQ. The junction had 1 base not matched to a gene; V was cut back by 5 bases and J by 0 bases. The CDR3 coding sequence is TGTGCCAGCAGCTCTAGCGGGAGCTCCTACGAGCAGTACTTC. Protein: CASSSSGSSYEQYF.

V and J are TRBV18 and TRBJ1-3, with TRBD1 matching 10 bases. V dropped 0 bases and J dropped 4; count of bases not matched to a gene: 0. The CDR3 runs to 15 residues. The germline gives CDR1 KGHSH, CDR2 LQKENI. This CDR3 is CASSPPGQGGNTIYF. DNA of the CDR3: TGTGCCAGCTCACCACCGGGACAGGGGGGAAACACCATATATTTT.

The chain links TRBV2 to TRBJ1-6; 10 nucleotides match TRBD1. CDR3 length: 15 residues. Trimming took 6 bases from V and 10 from J; bases not matched to a gene: 9. Germline V gene data show CDR1 as SNHLY and CDR2 as FYNNEI. The CDR3 sequence is CASRDYRDRGSPLHF. The CDR3 coding sequence is TGTGCCAGCAGGGACTACCGGGACAGGGGATCACCCCTCCACTTT.

CDR3 DNA: TGTGCCAGCACTCCGACAGGGGGAATTAACACTGAAGCTTTCTTT. Its protein is CASTPTGGINTEAFF. The chain couples TRBV28 to TRBJ1-1; 9 bases are shared with TRBD1. The CDR3 length is 15 residues. V trimming: 7 bases; J trimming: 2 bases; junction bases outside the gene matches: 8. Per the germline V gene, CDR1 is MDHEN and CDR2 is SYDVKM.

In its sample, this clone was seen a few times. The rearrangement links TRBV6-5 to TRBJ1-6, with D tentatively TRBD1 (5 bases). CDR3 length: 16 amino acids. The germline V gene has CDR1 MNHEY and CDR2 SVGAGI. Trimming took 3 bases from V and 3 from J, leaving 12 bases between them. CDR3 sequence reads: CASSYGRGRYNSPLHF. In nucleotides, the CDR3 is TGTGCCAGCAGTTATGGGCGGGGACGCTATAATTCACCCCTCCACTTT.

The rearrangement links TRBV11-2 to TRBJ2-5; TRBD2 matches 11 bases. With 5 bases clipped from V and 5 bases from J, the junction kept 4 bases outside the gene matches. Germline V gives CDR1 SGHAT, CDR2 FQNNGV. The CDR3 loop spans 14 amino acids. The CDR3 loop reads CASSPLAGAETQYF. The CDR3 nucleotides read TGTGCCAGCAGCCCACTAGCGGGAGCGGAGACCCAGTACTTC.

The chain couples TRBV4-3 to TRBJ2-2; TRBD2 aligns across 9 bases. This CDR3 region has 21 residues. Looked up from germline, CDR1 is LGHNA and CDR2 is YSLEER. V was clipped by 0 bases and J by 6 bases; unmatched bases: 20. The CDR3 DNA sequence: TGCGCCAGCAGCCAAGACGATTGGTGGGGGCGGGAGGGCCTATTGGCCGGGGAGCTGTTTTTT. It encodes CASSQDDWWGREGLLAGELFF.

Here the CDR3 DNA reads TGCAGCGCCCGACAGGGGCAAACTGAAGCTTTCTTT. This gives the protein CSARQGQTEAFF. This chain uses TRBV29-1 with TRBJ1-1; 8 positions match TRBD1. The CDR3 loop spans 12 amino acids. Germline V gene data show CDR1 as SQVTM and CDR2 as ANQGSEA. After removal of 7 bases from V and 5 bases from J, the junction contained 6 bases not matched to a gene.

The gene calls are TRBV6-5 and TRBJ2-7, with 7 bases matching TRBD1. The V gene end was trimmed by 6 bases and the J gene end by 0 bases; junction bases not matched to a gene: 8. The CDR3 extends over 15 amino acids. The germline gives CDR1 MNHEY, CDR2 SVGAGI. The CDR3 DNA follows: TGTGCCAGCAGCTGGGACAGACCAAGCTCCTACGAGCAGTACTTC. Its translation is CASSWDRPSSYEQYF.

This clone has a single count. The chain is built from TRBV29-1 and TRBJ2-2, with 11 bases fitting TRBD2. V lost 6 bases and J lost 3; bases outside the gene matches: 18. CDR1 is SQVTM, CDR2 ANQGSEA, per germline. The CDR3 runs to 19 residues. The CDR3 DNA is TGCAGCGTGGGACCCAGGGTTACGGGACTAGCGGAGTACACCGGGGAGCTGTTTTTT. This sequence encodes CSVGPRVTGLAEYTGELFF.

Here the CDR3 reads CASSLRGHWAFF. The CDR3 DNA follows: TGTGCCAGCAGTCTAAGGGGGCATTGGGCTTTCTTT. The gene calls are TRBV28 and TRBJ1-1; the match to TRBD1 covers 7 bases. The CDR3 is made up of 12 amino acids. Germline assignment: CDR1 MDHEN and CDR2 SYDVKM. J gave up 11 bases and V 5 bases, and 8 bases lay outside the gene matches.

The count of this clone is one. The chain couples TRBV5-1 to TRBJ1-1; D gene unclear. The length of the CDR3 is 14 residues. Germline V lookup: CDR1 SGHRS, CDR2 YFSETQ. The V gene lost 4 bases and the J gene lost 1 base, with 11 bases spanning the gap. This chain's CDR3 is CASSAPRSNTEAFF. DNA for the CDR3: TGCGCCAGCAGCGCCCCTAGATCGAACACTGAAGCTTTCTTT.

The chain uses TRBV11-2 and TRBJ2-4, with a tentative D call TRBD2 (6 bases). The CDR3 runs 14 residues. V lost 1 base and J 6 bases, leaving 10 bases between the germline ends. The germline V gene encodes CDR1 SGHAT and CDR2 FQNNGV. This CDR3 reads CASSLALGLNIQYF. As DNA, the CDR3 is TGTGCCAGCAGCTTAGCTCTGGGACTAAACATTCAGTACTTC.

The chain joins TRBV20-1 to TRBJ1-5; TRBD1 matches at 8 bases. Per the germline V gene, CDR1 is DFQATT and CDR2 is SNEGSKA (reference sequence). Trimming at V came to 3 bases and at J to 3 bases, leaving 13 bases not matched to a gene. CDR3 size: 17 residues. The CDR3 nucleotides are TGCAGTGCTAGTTCGGCCTCTGCAGGGGGCATCAATCAGCCCCAGCATTTT. As protein: CSASSASAGGINQPQHF.